This record concerns one T cell receptor (beta chain) sequence. Clinical histories supplied by participants themselves formed the basis of cohort assignment. This entry is derived from a study of blood T cell repertoires in COVID-19. Overall study: Samples of COVID-19 (acute and convalescent) were obtained from the United States, Italy and Spain. From T cells, B-cell-depleted T cells, or PBMCs came the material, which was cDNA or gDNA.

Using immunoSEQ multiplex PCR, the repertoire was profiled, and TCRdb retains in-frame clones only, with some absent. Of 350,000 to 450,000 clones in the sample, more than 85% are singletons; the top ten hold around 0.86%. CDR1 is ENHRY and CDR2 is SYGVKD in the germline V gene. Trimming shortened V by 2 bases and J by 4 bases, and 6 bases separated the two germline ends. The CDR3 is 13 amino acids. The sequencing sample was made of PBMCs or T cells enriched from blood (not recorded which). The rearrangement links TRBV10-3 to TRBJ1-3, with D possibly being TRBD1 (5 bases). This TCR came from a woman aged 40 to 55 who had been exposed to COVID-19. The CDR3, as DNA: TGTGCCATCAGTGAGCGGGGGGGAAACACCATATATTTT. Translation: CAISERGGNTIYF.